Only a few counts were recorded for the clone carrying this TCR beta chain. The antigen remains undetermined. The data were obtained in a study of CD8+ T cells in alopecia areata. Study details: Treated patients swallowed 5 to 10 mg of oral tofacitinib twice daily. Regarding the study as a whole: Lesional scalp displayed greater clonality than normal scalp, most notably in alopecia totalis/universalis.

The germline CDR1 and CDR2 sequences are SQVTM and ANQGSEA. The CDR3 totals 16 residues. V gave up 0 bases and J gave up 4 bases; unmatched junction bases: 10. Extracted RNA was reverse transcribed into cDNA, the sequencing template. Assay: immunoSEQ multiplex PCR; the TCRdb copy retains only in-frame clones and omits some. The profile shows some 150,000 clones, about 67% of them singletons. This TCR came from a human donor with alopecia areata. The chain couples TRBV29-1 to TRBJ2-7, with TRBD1 identical over 9 bases. Sequencing used CD8+ T cells sorted from blood, obtained at week 0. CDR3 region: CSVEDLQGQGIYEQYF. Written as DNA, the CDR3 is TGCAGCGTTGAAGATCTTCAGGGACAGGGTATATACGAGCAGTACTTC.